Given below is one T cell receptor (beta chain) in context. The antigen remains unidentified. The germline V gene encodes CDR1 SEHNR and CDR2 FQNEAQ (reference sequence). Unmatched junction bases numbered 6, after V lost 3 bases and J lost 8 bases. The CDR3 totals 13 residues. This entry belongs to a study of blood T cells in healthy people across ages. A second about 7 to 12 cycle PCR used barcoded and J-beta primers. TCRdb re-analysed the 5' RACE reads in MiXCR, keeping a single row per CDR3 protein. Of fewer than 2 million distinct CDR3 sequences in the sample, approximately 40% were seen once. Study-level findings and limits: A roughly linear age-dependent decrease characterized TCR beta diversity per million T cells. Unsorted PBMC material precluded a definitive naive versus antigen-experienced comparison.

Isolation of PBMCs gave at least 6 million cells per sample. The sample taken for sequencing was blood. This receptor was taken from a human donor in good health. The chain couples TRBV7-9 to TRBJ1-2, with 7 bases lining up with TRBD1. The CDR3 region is CASSLSGTVGYTF. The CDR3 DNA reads TGTGCCAGCAGCTTGTCCGGGACAGTAGGCTACACCTTC.